Sequencing of this T cell receptor beta chain was carried out in a study of T cell responses to AZD1222 COVID-19 vaccine (dated by TCRdb to the early 2020s). About the study as a whole: Because spike-specific TCR depth and breadth did not differ between the two schedules, AZD1222 recipients who got a second dose at roughly 4 weeks were pooled with those who got a second dose at roughly 12 weeks. A total of more than 230 trial participants underwent TCR sequencing, of whom around 200 received two doses of AZD1222 and about 25 received two doses of the MenACWY control vaccine. Trial participants were enrolled by age into 18-55, 56-69 and 70-plus year subgroups, with roughly 150, 30 and 60 TCR-sequenced participants respectively. Here is what the overall study found, with its caveats: Participants were mostly white British, with more females than males. The authors suggested clonal diversity may have been underestimated. Nearly half of unique spike-specific TCRs reportedly recognized epitopes outside regions mutated in the B.1.351 and B.1.1.7 variants. Conclusions about previously exposed vaccinees are limited because only six or seven AZD1222 recipients were SARS-CoV-2 seropositive at baseline. The vaccine-associated CD4 TCRs covered the entire spike protein, and the dominant responses fell in regions 160-218 and 743-854. Because no samples from the day 14 peak response were available, repertoires could be characterized only after the peak T cell response. After two AZD1222 doses, spike-specific TCR breadth and depth were significantly higher than at day 0 and than in MenACWY recipients. The 56-69-year group was small, and its depth increase did not reach significance, likely because of low power.

Reading the germline V gene gives CDR1 KGHSH and CDR2 LQKENI. V is cut by 3 bases and J by 8 bases, and the space between the germline ends is 11 bases. The CDR3 has 13 amino acids, counting the end cysteine and phenylalanine. Only CDR3 DNA remains: 39 bases, in frame from the first base. Turning to this clone: Its antigen has not been determined. One base away there is no much larger clone; base qualities are not given.

In the paper's terms, the time point label means: baseline before first vaccination. Vaccinee samples came from UK trials COV001 and COV002, including a single-blind randomized controlled phase 2/3 trial of AZD1222 (ChAdOx1 nCoV-19) in healthy adults. For TCRbeta chain sequencing, PBMC samples from trial participants were taken at day 0 and at day 28 after the second dose. The CDR3 regions of human TCRbeta chains were analyzed by immunosequencing. The paper's processing steps were these. TCRs in the repertoires were compared against a reference library of SARS-CoV-2-specific TCRs that had been generated with the MIRA antigen-specificity platform. Breadth was defined as the fraction of unique TCRs that were SARS-CoV-2-associated, and depth was defined as the fraction of total T cells that were SARS-CoV-2-associated. Using the MIRA data, each spike-specific TCR was mapped to the spike region that the TCR reacts to and placed in a CD4 or CD8 class. Log10-transformed breadth and depth values were compared by one-way ANOVA with Sidak's multiple comparisons tests. The immuneACCESS repertoire file appears here via TCRdb, limited to in-frame rearrangements. These files lack a portion of the clones; in checked studies, under half of the deficit traces to unresolved V genes, and the cause of the others is not known. The V and J calls and clone size were taken over from that table, and D and trimming were inferred from the DNA. Counted in this sample were 95,000 to 150,000 clones; 87% of them appeared once. The ten top clones hold about 10% of the sample.

The receptor's source is an adult in good health. Rearrangement joined TRBV18 to TRBJ2-4; no D segment can be confidently identified. This material consisted of peripheral blood, taken on day 0 of AZD1222 vaccination. The nucleotide sequence reads TGTGCCAGCTCACCCGGAGATGCGGACATTCAGTACTTC. Its translation reads: CASSPGDADIQYF.